The sequence of this T cell receptor beta chain was determined in a study of blood T cell repertoires in COVID-19. Study in general: PBMCs, B-cell-depleted T cells, or T cells were the source of the cDNA or gDNA that made up the material.

Method: immunoSEQ multiplex PCR; TCRdb's copy keeps in-frame clones and lacks some. The data hold under 300,000 clones, with 92% observed a single time. The CDR3 runs 13 residues. Germline lookup yields CDR1 LNHDA and CDR2 SQIVND (reference sequence). The ends were cut back, 3 bases at V and 1 base at J, with 5 bases in the middle. The source is a man aged 25 to 45 with COVID-19, enrolled during active disease. The gene calls are TRBV19 and TRBJ2-3; D unclear. Sequencing input: peripheral blood. CDR3 sequence: CASSIFRTDTQYF. CDR3 DNA: TGTGCCAGTAGTATCTTTCGCACAGATACGCAGTATTTT.